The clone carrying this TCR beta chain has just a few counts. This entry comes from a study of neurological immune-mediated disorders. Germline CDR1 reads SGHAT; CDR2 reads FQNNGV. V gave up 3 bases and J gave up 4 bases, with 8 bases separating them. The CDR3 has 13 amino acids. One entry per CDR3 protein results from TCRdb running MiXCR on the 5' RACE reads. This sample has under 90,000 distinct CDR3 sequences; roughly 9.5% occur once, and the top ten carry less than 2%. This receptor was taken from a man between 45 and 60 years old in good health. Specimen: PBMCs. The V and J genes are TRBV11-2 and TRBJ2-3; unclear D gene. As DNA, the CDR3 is TGTGCCAGCAGCTTGGGTGAGCCAGATACGCAGTATTTT. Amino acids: CASSLGEPDTQYF.